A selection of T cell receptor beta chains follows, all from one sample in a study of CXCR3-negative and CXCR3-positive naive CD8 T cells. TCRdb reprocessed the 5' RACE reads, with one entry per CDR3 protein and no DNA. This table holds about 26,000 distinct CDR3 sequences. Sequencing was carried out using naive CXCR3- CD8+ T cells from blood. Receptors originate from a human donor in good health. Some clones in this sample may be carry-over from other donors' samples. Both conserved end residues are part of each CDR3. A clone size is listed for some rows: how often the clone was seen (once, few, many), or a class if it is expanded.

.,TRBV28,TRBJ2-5,CASSFKRAGQETQYF
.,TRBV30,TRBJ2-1,CAWLDGSSYNEQFF
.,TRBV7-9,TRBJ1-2,CASSSTRDRDLANYGYTF
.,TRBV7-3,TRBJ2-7,CASSLKLAGDSYEQYF
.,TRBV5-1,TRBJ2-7,CASSFGAYEQYF
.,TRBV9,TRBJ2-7,CASSVDRGWEQYF
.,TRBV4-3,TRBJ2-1,CASSQDIVGYNEQFF
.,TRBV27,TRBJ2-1,CASSLWNWGSDNEQFF
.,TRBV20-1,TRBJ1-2,CSARDITLGGYTF
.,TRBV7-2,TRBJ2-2,CASSDTGTGELFF
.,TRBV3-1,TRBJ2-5,CASSQSDRGDQETQYF
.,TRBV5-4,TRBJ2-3,CASSTGPSDTQYF
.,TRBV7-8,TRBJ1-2,CASSDQFSQGLYGYTF
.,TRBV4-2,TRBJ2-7,CASSQTQTASYEQYF
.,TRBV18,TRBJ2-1,CASSPSQTSGERTFF
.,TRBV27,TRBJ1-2,CASSLHRGDGYTF
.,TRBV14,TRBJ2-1,CASSSRDTIGNEQFF
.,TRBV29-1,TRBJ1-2,CSVETYKDRGLGYTF
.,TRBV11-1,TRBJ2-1,CASSFENSNEQFF
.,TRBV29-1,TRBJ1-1,CSVEGVFPEAFF
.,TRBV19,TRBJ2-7,CASGTGAYEQYF
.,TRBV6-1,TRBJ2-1,CASSTSGGNYNEQFF
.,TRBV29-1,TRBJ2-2,CSAEGTQNTGELFF
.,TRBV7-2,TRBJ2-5,CASSKPGIDQETQYF
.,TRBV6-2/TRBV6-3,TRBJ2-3,CASSLRRASGLTDTQYF
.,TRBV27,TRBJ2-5,CASSLSPPRGAQETQYF
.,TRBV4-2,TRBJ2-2,CASSQELGNTGELFF
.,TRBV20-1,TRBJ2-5,CSAGKTGTQETQYF
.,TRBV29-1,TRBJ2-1,CSVEDLSGNNEQFF
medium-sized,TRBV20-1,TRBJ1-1,CSARPTGITEAFF
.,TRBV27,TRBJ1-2,CASSWGTGVRGGYTF
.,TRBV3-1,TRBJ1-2,CASSPRDSHGYTF
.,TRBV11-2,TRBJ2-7,CASSSPPLGTDSYEQYF
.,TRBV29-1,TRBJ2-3,CSDGLAWDTDTQYF
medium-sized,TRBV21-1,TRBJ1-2,CASSKGPQQRGYTF
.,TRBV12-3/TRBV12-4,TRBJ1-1,CASSLQGAEAFF
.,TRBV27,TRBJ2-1,CASSLQGGINNEQFF
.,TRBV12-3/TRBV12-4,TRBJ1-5,CASSPDGLGNQPQHF
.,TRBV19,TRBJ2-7,CASSWSSGEFYEQYF
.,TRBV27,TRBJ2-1,CASSSREGPYNEQFF
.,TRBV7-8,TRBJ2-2,CASRQLAGEPNTGELFF
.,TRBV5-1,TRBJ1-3,CASGGPGNTIYF
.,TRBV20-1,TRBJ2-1,CSASAVGSYNEQFF
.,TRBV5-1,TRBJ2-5,CASSSGRFQETQYF
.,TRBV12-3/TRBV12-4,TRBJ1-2,CASSLGTVYGYTF
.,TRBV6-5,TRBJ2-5,CASSYSTSGGETQYF